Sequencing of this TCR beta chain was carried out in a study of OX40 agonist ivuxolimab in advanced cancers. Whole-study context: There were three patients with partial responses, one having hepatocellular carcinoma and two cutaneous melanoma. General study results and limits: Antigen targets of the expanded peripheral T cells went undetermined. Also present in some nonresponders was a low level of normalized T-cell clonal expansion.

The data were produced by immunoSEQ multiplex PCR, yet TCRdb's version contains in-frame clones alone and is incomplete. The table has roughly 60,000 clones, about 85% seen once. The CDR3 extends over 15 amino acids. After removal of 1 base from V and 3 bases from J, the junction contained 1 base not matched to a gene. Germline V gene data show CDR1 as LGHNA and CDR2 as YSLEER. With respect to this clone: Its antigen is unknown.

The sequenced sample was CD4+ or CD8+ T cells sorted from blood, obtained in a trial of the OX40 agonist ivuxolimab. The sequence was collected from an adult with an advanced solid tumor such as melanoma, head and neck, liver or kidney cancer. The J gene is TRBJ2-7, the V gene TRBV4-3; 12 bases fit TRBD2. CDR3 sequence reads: CASSQGTSGDYEQYF. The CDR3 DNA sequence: TGCGCCAGCAGCCAAGGGACTAGCGGGGACTACGAGCAGTACTTC.